This TCR beta chain was sequenced during a study of T cells in localized non-small cell lung cancer. The sample holds one count of this clone. Its specificity is not known. Libraries were prepared by immunoSEQ multiplex PCR; TCRdb keeps only in-frame clonotypes and omits some of them. The data show more than 70,000 clones, with 84% seen just once and approximately 2.5% held by the top ten. V lost 6 bases to trimming and J lost 8 bases; unmatched junction nucleotides: 9. Germline lookup yields CDR1 MNHEY and CDR2 SVGAGI. The CDR3 runs 14 residues. Study observations and caveats: Uninvolved adjacent lung had higher T cell clonality than tumor and all other tissues. Higher T cell density in the blood was associated with longer overall survival, whereas higher adjacent-lung clonality associated with shorter survival. Heterogeneity cannot be ruled out, as sequencing used one tumor region only. A median of roughly 52 of the top 100 tumor clones appeared in adjacent lung, which was paired and uninvolved.

The chain has TRBV6-5 and TRBJ1-3, with 8 bases identical to TRBD1. This sequence was found in a man between 40 and 70 years old with stage I lung adenocarcinoma. The starting material was peripheral blood, obtained before any cancer treatment. The DNA for the CDR3 is TGTGCCAGCAGGGACAGGGCCGCGGCGGACACCATATATTTT. Its protein product is CASRDRAAADTIYF.